The 6 T cell receptor beta chains in this list originate from one sample, sequenced in a study of sequential checkpoint blockade in melanoma. Treatment denoted: randomized to nivolumab then ipilimumab (arm A) or the reverse (arm B). Generated by immunoSEQ multiplex PCR, the TCRdb table keeps only in-frame clones and is missing some. The sample consists of over 10,000 clones, around 80% of them appearing once. The sequences come from CD8+ T cells sorted from blood (inferred from file names), collected from a patient given nivolumab and ipilimumab in sequence. The receptors here all came from a human donor with melanoma.

V is TRBV5-1 and J is TRBJ2-7; 7 bases match TRBD2. V lost 4 bases, J lost 5 bases, and 9 bases stayed unmatched. The CDR3 runs to 14 residues. Germline lookup yields CDR1 SGHRS and CDR2 YFSETQ. In DNA, the CDR3 is TGCGCCAGCAGCGACGTCGGGGGGACCCACGAGCAGTACTTC. Protein sequence: CASSDVGGTHEQYF.

The chain is built from TRBV11-2 and TRBJ2-4; D call uncertain. Germline loops: CDR1 SGHAT, CDR2 FQNNGV. The CDR3 has 18 amino acids. V lost 5 bases and J 2 bases, leaving 22 bases between the germline ends. The CDR3 is CASSTISVSGDPKNIQYF. The CDR3 DNA reads as TGTGCCAGCAGCACGATCAGCGTCAGTGGCGACCCCAAAAACATTCAGTACTTC.

This clone showed up just a few times. The chain links TRBV5-8 to TRBJ2-7, with TRBD2 identical over 10 bases. This CDR3 is built from 16 residues. CDR1 and CDR2 (germline): SGHTS, YDEGEE. The ends lost 6 bases at V and 4 bases at J; junction bases unmatched: 13. The CDR3 is CASTPRLAGAGYEQYF. As DNA, the CDR3 is TGTGCCAGCACCCCTCGTCTAGCGGGGGCCGGGTACGAGCAGTACTTC.

This chain joins TRBV30 and TRBJ2-7; maybe TRBD2 (5 bases). This CDR3 has 10 residues. In germline, CDR1 is GTSNPN, CDR2 SVGIG (reference sequence). The ends were cut back, 6 bases at V and 12 bases at J, with 15 bases in the middle. Written as DNA, the CDR3 is TGTGCCTGTTATGGACGGGGATGGTACTTC. The encoded protein is CACYGRGWYF.

This clone was found once. The rearrangement uses TRBV9 and TRBJ2-7; 8 bases line up with TRBD1. Germline lookup yields CDR1 SGDLS and CDR2 YYNGEE. With V trimmed by 3 bases and J by 5 bases, 4 bases remained unmatched. The CDR3 has 13 residues. The CDR3 loop reads CASSGTGSHEQYF. CDR3 in DNA: TGTGCCAGCAGCGGGACAGGGTCCCACGAGCAGTACTTC.

J is TRBJ2-2 and V is TRBV9, with D possibly TRBD1 on 6 matching bases. The CDR3 spans 17 residues. Trimming took off 0 bases at V and 5 bases at J, with 17 bases between the two ends. Per germline, CDR1 SGDLS and CDR2 YYNGEE. The CDR3 nucleotides read TGTGCCAGCAGCGTAGAGAACAGGGTCTACCCGACCGGGGAGCTGTTTTTT. Translating gives CASSVENRVYPTGELFF.